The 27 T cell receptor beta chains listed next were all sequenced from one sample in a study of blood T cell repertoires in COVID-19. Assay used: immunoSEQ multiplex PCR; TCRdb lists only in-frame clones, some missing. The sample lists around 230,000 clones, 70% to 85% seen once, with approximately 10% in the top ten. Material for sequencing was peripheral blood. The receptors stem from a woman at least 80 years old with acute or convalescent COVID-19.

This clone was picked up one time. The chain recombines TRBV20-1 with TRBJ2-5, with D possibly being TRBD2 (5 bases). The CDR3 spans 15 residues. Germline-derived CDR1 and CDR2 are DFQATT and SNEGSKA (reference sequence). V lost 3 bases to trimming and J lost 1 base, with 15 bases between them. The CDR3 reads CSASPPPSGQETQYF. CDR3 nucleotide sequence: TGCAGTGCTAGTCCTCCCCCAAGCGGCCAAGAGACCCAGTACTTC.

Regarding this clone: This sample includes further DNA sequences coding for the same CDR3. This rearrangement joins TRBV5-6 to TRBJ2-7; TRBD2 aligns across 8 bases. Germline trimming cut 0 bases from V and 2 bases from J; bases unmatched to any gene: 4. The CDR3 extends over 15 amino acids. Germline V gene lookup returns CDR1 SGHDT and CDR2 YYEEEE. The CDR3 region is CASSLGPGGAYEQYF. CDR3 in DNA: TGTGCCAGCAGCTTGGGCCCCGGGGGGGCCTACGAGCAGTACTTC.

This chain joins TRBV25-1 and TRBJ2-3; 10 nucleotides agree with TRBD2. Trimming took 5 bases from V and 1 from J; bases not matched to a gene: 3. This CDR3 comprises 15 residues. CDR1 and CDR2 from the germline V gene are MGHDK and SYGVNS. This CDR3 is CASSYTSGGTDTQYF. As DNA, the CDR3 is TGTGCCAGCAGTTATACTAGCGGGGGCACAGATACGCAGTATTTT.

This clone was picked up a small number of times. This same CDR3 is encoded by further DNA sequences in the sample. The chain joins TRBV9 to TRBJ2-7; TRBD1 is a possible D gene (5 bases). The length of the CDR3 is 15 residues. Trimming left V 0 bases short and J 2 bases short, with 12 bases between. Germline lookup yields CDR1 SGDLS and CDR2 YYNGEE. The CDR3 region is CASSVGQGSTYEQYF. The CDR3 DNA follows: TGTGCCAGCAGCGTAGGGCAGGGAAGTACCTACGAGCAGTACTTC.

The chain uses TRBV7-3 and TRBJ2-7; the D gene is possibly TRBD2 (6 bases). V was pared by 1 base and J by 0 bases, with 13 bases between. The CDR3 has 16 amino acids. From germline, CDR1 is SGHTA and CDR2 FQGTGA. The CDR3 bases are TGTGCCAGCAGCTTAAATCCGGGGGTTTCCTCCTACGAGCAGTACTTC. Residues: CASSLNPGVSSYEQYF.

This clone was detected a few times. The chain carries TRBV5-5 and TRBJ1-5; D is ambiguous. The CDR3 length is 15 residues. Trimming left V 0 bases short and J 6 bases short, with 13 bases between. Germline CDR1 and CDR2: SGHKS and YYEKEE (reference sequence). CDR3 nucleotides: TGTGCCAGCAGCTTGGAACCACAGAATAGTCAGCCCCAGCATTTT. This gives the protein CASSLEPQNSQPQHF.

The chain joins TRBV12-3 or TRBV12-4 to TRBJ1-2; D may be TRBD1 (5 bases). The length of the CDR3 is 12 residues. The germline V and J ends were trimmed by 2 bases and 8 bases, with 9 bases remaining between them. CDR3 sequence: CASSLWGTGYTF. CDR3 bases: TGTGCCAGCAGTTTATGGGGCACGGGCTACACCTTC.

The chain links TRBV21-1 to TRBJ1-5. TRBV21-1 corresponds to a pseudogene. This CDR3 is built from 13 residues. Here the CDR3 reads CATIGGRDQPQHF. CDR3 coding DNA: TGTGCCACTATCGGGGGGAGGGATCAGCCCCAGCATTTT.

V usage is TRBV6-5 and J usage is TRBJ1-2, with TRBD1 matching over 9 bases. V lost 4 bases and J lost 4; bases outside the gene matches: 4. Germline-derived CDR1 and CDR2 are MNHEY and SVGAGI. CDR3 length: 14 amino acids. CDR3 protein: CASSFRQGVYGYTF. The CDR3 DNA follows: TGTGCCAGCAGTTTTAGACAGGGGGTCTATGGCTACACCTTC.

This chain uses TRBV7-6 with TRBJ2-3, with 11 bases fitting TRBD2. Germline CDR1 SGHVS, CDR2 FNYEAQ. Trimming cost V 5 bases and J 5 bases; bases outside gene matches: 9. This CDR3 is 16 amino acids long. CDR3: CASSILAGGGVDTQYF. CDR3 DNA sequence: TGTGCCAGCAGCATCTTAGCGGGGGGGGGAGTAGATACGCAGTATTTT.

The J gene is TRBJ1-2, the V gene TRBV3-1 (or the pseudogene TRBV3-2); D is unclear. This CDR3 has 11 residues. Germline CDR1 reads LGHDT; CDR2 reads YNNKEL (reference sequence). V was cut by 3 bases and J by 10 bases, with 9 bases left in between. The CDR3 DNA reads TGTGCCAGCAGCCAGTGGGAGGTCTACACCTTC. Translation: CASSQWEVYTF.

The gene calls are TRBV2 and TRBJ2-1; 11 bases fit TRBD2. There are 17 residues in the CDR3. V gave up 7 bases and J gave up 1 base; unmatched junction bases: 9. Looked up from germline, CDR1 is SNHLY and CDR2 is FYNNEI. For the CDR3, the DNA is TGTGCCAGCATTTTAGCGGGGGGGGTCTTTTCCTACAATGAGCAGTTCTTC. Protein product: CASILAGGVFSYNEQFF.

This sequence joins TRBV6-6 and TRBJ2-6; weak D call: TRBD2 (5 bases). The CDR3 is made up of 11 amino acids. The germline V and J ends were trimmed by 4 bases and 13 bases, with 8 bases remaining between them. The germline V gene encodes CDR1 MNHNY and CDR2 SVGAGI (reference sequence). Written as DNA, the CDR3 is TGTGCCAGCAGTTCCCCGGGAGTCCTGACTTTC. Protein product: CASSSPGVLTF.

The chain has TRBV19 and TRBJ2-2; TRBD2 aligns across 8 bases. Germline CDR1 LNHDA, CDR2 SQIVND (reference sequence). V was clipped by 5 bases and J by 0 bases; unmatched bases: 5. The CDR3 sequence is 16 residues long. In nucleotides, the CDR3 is TGTGCCAGTAGTCCCCGGACTAGCTCGAACACCGGGGAGCTGTTTTTT. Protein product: CASSPRTSSNTGELFF.

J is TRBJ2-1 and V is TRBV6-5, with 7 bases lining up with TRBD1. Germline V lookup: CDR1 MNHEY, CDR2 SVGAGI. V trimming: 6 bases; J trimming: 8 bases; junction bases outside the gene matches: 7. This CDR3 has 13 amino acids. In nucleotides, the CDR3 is TGTGCCAGCAGCTTACAGGGGTTGGATGAGCAGTTCTTC. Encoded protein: CASSLQGLDEQFF.

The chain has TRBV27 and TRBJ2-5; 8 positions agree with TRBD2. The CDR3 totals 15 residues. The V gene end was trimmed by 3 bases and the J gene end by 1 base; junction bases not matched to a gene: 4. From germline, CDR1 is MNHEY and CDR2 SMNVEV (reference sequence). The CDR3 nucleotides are TGTGCCAGCAGTTTCTCCACTAGCGGCCAAGAGACCCAGTACTTC. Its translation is CASSFSTSGQETQYF.

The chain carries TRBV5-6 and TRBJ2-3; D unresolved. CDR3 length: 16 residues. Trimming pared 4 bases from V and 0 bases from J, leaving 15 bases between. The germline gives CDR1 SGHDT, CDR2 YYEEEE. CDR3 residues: CASSPPPSHSTDTQYF. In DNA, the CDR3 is TGTGCCAGCAGCCCCCCCCCGAGCCACAGCACAGATACGCAGTATTTT.

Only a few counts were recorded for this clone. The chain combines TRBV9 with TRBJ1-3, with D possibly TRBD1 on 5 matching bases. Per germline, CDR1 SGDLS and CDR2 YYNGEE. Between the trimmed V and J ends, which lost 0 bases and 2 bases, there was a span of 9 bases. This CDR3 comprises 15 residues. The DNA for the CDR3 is TGTGCCAGCAGCGTAGATTCGGGGGCTGGAAACACCATATATTTT. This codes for CASSVDSGAGNTIYF.

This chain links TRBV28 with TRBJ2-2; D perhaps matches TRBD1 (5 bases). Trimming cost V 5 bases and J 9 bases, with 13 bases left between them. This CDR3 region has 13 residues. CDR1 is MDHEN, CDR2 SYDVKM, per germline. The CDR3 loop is CASSKNQGWELFF. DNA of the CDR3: TGTGCCAGCAGTAAAAATCAGGGTTGGGAGCTGTTTTTT.

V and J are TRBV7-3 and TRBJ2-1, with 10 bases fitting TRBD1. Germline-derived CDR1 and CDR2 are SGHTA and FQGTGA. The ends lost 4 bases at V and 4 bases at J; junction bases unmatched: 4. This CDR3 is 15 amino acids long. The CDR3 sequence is CASSSRTGGYNEQFF. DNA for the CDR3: TGTGCCAGCAGCTCGAGGACAGGGGGGTACAATGAGCAGTTCTTC.

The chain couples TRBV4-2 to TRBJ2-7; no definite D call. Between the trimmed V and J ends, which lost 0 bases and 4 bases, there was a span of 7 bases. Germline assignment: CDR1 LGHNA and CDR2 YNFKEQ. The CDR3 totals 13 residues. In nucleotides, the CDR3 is TGTGCCAGCAGCCAAGATGAGGAATACGAGCAGTACTTC. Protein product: CASSQDEEYEQYF.

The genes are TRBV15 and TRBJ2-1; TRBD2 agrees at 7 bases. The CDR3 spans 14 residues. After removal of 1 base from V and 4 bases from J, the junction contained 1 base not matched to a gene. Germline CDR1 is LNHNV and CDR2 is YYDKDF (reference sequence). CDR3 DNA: TGTGCCACCAGCAGAGGGGGAGGGTACAATGAGCAGTTCTTC. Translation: CATSRGGGYNEQFF.

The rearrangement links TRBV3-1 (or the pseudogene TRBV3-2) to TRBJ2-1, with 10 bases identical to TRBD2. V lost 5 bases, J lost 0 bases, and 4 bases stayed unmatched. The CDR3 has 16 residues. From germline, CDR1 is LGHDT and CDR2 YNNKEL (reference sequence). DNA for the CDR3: TGTGCCAGCAGCACTAGCGGGGTCACCTCCTACAATGAGCAGTTCTTC. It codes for CASSTSGVTSYNEQFF.

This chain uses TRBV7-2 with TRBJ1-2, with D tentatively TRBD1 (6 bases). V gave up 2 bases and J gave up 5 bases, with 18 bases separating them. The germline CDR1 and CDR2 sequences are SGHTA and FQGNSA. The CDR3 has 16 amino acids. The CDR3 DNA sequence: TGTGCCAGCAGCTTAATTTTTGGGGGCTTACGGTATGGCTACACCTTC. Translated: CASSLIFGGLRYGYTF.

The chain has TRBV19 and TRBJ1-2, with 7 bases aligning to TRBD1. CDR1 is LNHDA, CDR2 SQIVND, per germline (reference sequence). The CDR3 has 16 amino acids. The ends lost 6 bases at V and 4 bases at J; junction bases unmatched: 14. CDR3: CASRYRGTDRAYGYTF. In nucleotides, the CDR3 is TGTGCCAGTAGGTACAGGGGTACCGATCGGGCCTATGGCTACACCTTC.

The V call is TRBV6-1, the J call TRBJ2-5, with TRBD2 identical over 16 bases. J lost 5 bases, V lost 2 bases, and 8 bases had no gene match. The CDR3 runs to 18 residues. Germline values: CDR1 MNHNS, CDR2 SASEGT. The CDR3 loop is CASSEKGLAGGLSETQYF. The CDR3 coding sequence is TGTGCCAGCAGTGAAAAGGGACTAGCGGGGGGGCTTTCGGAGACCCAGTACTTC.

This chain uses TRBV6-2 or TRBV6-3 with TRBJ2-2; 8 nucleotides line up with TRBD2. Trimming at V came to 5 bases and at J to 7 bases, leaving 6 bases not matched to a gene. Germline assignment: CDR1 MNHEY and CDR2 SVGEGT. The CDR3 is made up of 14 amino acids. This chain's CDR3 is CASSKLAEGGELFF. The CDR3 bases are TGTGCCAGCAGTAAACTAGCGGAGGGCGGGGAGCTGTTTTTT.